The rows below give T cell receptor beta chains drawn from one sample of a study of tumor-infiltrating lymphocytes in localized non-small cell lung cancer. The repertoire was sequenced with immunoSEQ multiplex PCR; TCRdb's copy has only in-frame clones and lacks some. The sample lists fewer than 4,500 clones; about four fifths were seen once. Sequenced input: uninvolved lung tissue not adjacent to the tumor. These receptors were obtained from a human donor with non-small cell lung cancer. Both conserved end residues are part of each CDR3. Fields, in order: J gene, V gene, CDR3 protein.

>TRBJ2-7|TRBV30
CAWSGSGRGEQYF
>TRBJ2-7|TRBV5-6
CASSSIRDNSYEQYF
>TRBJ1-2|TRBV6-5
CASSQAGLGYGYTF
>TRBJ1-6|TRBV5-6
CASSLVGGRGVANSPLHF
>TRBJ1-1|TRBV18
CASSFAGQGMNTEAFF
>TRBJ1-1|TRBV19
CASSMMLNTEAFF
>TRBJ1-2|TRBV5-1
CASSSTGTGDNYGYTF
>TRBJ2-7|TRBV5-8
CASSLGTGVWEQYF
>TRBJ1-1|TRBV5-1
CASSTTGRETEAFF
>TRBJ1-1|TRBV5-6
CASTPRGQGRTEAFF
>TRBJ2-1|TRBV10-2
CASSPAPGGDQFF
>TRBJ2-1|TRBV27
CASSLAAGGPYNEQFF
>TRBJ2-3|TRBV2
CASSSLTSGVGTDTQYF
>TRBJ2-7|TRBV9
CASTPRTGGEQYF
>TRBJ1-2|TRBV6-1
CATSGGEGQTYGYTF
>TRBJ1-2|TRBV5-1
CASSLVGGPDYGYTF
>TRBJ2-7|TRBV18
CASSPLDRGVYEQYF
>TRBJ2-7|TRBV7-9
CASRLGQGANEQYF
>TRBJ1-2|TRBV29-1
CSCGTGNPNYGYTF
>TRBJ1-1|TRBV28
CASSLGGRRSEAFF
>TRBJ2-5|TRBV7-2
CASSLVDQETQYF
>TRBJ1-4|TRBV4-2
CASSQDGDQGSWEKLFF
>TRBJ1-5|TRBV30
CAYDLQRGQPQHF
>TRBJ1-1|TRBV10-3
CAITNSNTEAFF
>TRBJ2-7|TRBV4-2
CASSQGLATSYEQYF
>TRBJ2-2|TRBV7-8
CASSLRGQGNTGELFF
>TRBJ2-1|TRBV6-1
CASRLAGDSYNEQFF
>TRBJ2-1|TRBV7-3
CASSLTGRSYNEQFF
>TRBJ1-1|TRBV19
CASSVRQANTEAFF
>TRBJ1-4|TRBV10-3
CAIRPGTGVNEKLFF
>TRBJ2-2|TRBV29-1
CSVDTSNTGELFF
>TRBJ1-1|TRBV14
CASSEGQGLEAFF
>TRBJ1-1|TRBV5-1
CASSLWGPPNTEAFF
>TRBJ2-6|TRBV27
CASSFWTGGSGANVLTF
>TRBJ2-7|TRBV7-9
CASSSVGGLAGLEQYF
>TRBJ2-7|TRBV11-2
CASSLTQSGQGIYEQYF
>TRBJ2-7|TRBV7-2
CASSLVGGDRIHEQYF
>TRBJ1-2|TRBV6-5
CASRPTGSVKGYTF
>TRBJ1-2|TRBV28
CASSELSGRVYGYTF
>TRBJ1-5|TRBV6-6
CASSYFGTGNQPQHF
>TRBJ1-5|TRBV1
CTSSQDWSDRGCIYCQPQHF
>TRBJ2-3|TRBV29-1
CSVETASGGDTQYF
>TRBJ2-7|TRBV30
CAWSPGPNYEQYF
>TRBJ2-2|TRBV28
CASSSEGLAVNTGELFF
>TRBJ2-7|TRBV19
CASSDLPRDSPYEQYF
>TRBJ1-1|TRBV5-1
CASSSGTGNTEAFF
>TRBJ2-7|TRBV7-6
CASSLLGGTSYEQYF
>TRBJ2-7|TRBV10-3
CAITPEPLSYEQYF
>TRBJ1-1|TRBV7-4
CASNPGEAFF
>TRBJ1-1|TRBV7-9
CASSFGGPTEAFF
>TRBJ2-2|TRBV14
CASSQEGQGGGVGELFF
>TRBJ1-2|TRBV5-6
CASSLVGGSGGGINYGYTF
>TRBJ1-2|TRBV11-2
CASSLQNYGYTF